The clone carrying this T cell receptor (beta chain) appeared a few times. What it binds is not known. The source of the sample is a study of blood T cells in healthy people across ages. The CDR3 is 12 amino acids. Germline values: CDR1 LGHNA, CDR2 YNFKEQ. V was cut by 1 base and J by 10 bases, with 10 bases left in between. Study outcomes and limitations: TCR beta diversity was tightly associated with the proportion of naive T cells.

Combining a sample-barcoded 5' primer with a J-beta primer mix, a second PCR ran for about 7 to 11 cycles. Via MiXCR, TCRdb re-called the 5' RACE reads, giving one row per CDR3 protein. The repertoire has about 1.1 million distinct CDR3 sequences, roughly two fifths of them found once; the top ten carry 10% to 15%. Peripheral blood was drawn, ten milliliters per donor. PBMCs were isolated at a quantity of at least 6 million per sample. Source material: blood. This clonotype was obtained from a man aged 18-30 years in good health. The chain carries TRBV4-2 and TRBJ1-1; D remains ambiguous. Written as DNA, the CDR3 is TGTGCCAGCAGCCAAGCAAAGGCAGGAGCTTTCTTT. It codes for CASSQAKAGAFF.